The table lists the clone carrying this T cell receptor (beta chain) with many counts. One entry per CDR3 protein, called by TCRdb with MiXCR from the 5' RACE reads. Here the sample spans 10,000 to 11,000 distinct CDR3 sequences, 4% to 6% being singletons. This CDR3 is built from 15 residues. V was trimmed by 5 bases and J by 4 bases, leaving 15 bases between them. CDR1 is SGHVS and CDR2 is FNYEAQ in the germline V gene. The source of the sample is a study of T cells after yellow fever vaccination. Study in general: Researchers used SMART-Seq v4 Ultra Low Input to prepare fractions that had low cell numbers.

Whole-study findings and limits: FACS-sorted repertoires might harbor abundant contaminating clonotypes from the bulk population.

This rearrangement joins TRBV7-6 to TRBJ1-5, with a possible D match to TRBD1 (6 bases). Sequenced material: PBMCs, either bulk or a sorted T-cell subset (CD4+, CD8+, memory, or dextramer-sorted; not recorded which), taken roughly 15 days after the first yellow fever vaccination. The TCR comes from a man between 18 and 29 years old who received the YFV17D yellow fever vaccine. CDR3 DNA sequence: TGTGCCAGCAGCCTATCCGGGACATCAAATCAGCCCCAGCATTTT. It yields the protein CASSLSGTSNQPQHF.